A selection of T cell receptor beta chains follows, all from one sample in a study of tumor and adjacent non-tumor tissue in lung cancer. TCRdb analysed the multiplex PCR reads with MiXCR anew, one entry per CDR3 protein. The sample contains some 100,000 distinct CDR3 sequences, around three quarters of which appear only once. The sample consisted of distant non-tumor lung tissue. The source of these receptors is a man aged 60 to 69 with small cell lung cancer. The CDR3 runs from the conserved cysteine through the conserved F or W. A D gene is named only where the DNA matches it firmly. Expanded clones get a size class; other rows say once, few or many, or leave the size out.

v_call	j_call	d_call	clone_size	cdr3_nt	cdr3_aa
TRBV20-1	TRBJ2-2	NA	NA	TGCAGTGCGCCCGATGGGCCCGGGGAGCCGTTTTTT	CSAPDGPGEPFF
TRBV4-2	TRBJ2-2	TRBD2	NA	TGTGCCAGCATCCAAGATCTCAGGGCGAACAGCGGGAAGCTGTTTTTT	CASIQDLRANSGKLFF
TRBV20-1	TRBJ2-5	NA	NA	TGCAGTGATAGAGAAGGAGGCCGTTCGGAGACCCAGTACTTC	CSDREGGRSETQYF
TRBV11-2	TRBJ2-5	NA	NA	TGTGCCAGCAGCTTAGGGGCCCTCGGAGGGCAGGCGGAGACCCATTACTTC	CASSLGALGGQAETHYF
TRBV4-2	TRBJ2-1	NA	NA	TGTGCCAGCAGCCCATGCTTTGACTCAGACAATGATCAGTTCTTC	CASSPCFDSDNDQFF
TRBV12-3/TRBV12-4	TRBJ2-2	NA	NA	TGTGCCAGCAGTTTCTCTTGGACGGACTCCGGGGAGCTGTTTTTT	CASSFSWTDSGELFF
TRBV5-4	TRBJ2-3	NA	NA	TGTGCCAGCAGCTTGTCCCAAATTACGCGGTATTTT	CASSLSQITRYF
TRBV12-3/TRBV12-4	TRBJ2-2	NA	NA	TGTGCCAACTCCGGACTGACCAAGAACACCGGGGAGCTGTTTTTT	CANSGLTKNTGELFF
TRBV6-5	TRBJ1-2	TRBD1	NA	TGTGCCAGCAGTTACAGTGTTGTCGGGACAGGGGACCGCTATGGATACACCTTC	CASSYSVVGTGDRYGYTF
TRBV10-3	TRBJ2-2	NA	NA	TGTGCCATCAGCCAGGGACTCCGATCTATGAACACCGGGGAGCTGTTTTTT	CAISQGLRSMNTGELFF
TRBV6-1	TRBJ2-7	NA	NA	TGTGCCAGCTGTGATTCGCGGCTCACCGTCTACGAGCAGTACTTC	CASCDSRLTVYEQYF
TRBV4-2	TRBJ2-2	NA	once	TGTACCAGCAGCCGAGATCTGAGGGCCAATACCGGGGAGCTATTTTTT	CTSSRDLRANTGELFF
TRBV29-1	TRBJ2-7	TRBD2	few	TGCAGCGTTGAGGGAGGGCAGACCTACAAGCAGTACTTC	CSVEGGQTYKQYF
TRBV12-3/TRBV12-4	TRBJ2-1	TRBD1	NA	TGTGCCAGCAGCCACAAAGCCCCGGGACAGGGATCCTACATTGAGCAGTTCTTC	CASSHKAPGQGSYIEQFF
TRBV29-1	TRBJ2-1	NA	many	TGCAGCGTTGTGCCGGGAGCGGTAGACAATGAGCAGTTCTTC	CSVVPGAVDNEQFF
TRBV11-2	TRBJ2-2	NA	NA	TGTGCCAGCAGCTTAGCGTGGTGGAACACCGGGGAGCTGTTTTTT	CASSLAWWNTGELFF
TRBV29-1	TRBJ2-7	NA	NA	TGCTGCGTTGAAGTTAGGGGGGCACACCCCGGAAAGCAACACTTC	CCVEVRGAHPGKQHF
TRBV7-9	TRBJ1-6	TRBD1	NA	TGTGCCAACAGCTTAGGGACAGGGGGTCTTAATTCACCCCTCCACTTT	CANSLGTGGLNSPLHF
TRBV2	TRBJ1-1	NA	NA	TGTGCCAGTACCTTTGGGGGAAACACTGAAGCTTTCTTT	CASTFGGNTEAFF
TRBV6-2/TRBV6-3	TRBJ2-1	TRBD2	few	TGTGCCAGCATTTATAGAGGCGGGAGCCGGGATGAGCAGTTCTTC	CASIYRGGSRDEQFF
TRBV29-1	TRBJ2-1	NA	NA	TGCACCAACGCCGGGGCAGACCTAATGTACAATGAGCAGTTCTTC	CTNAGADLMYNEQFF
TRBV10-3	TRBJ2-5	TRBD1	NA	TGTGTCTTCAGTGAGGACAGGGGGTCCCAGTACTTC	CVFSEDRGSQYF
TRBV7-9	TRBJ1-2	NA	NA	TGTGCCAGCAGTTTACAGGAGGCAGACTATGGCTACACCTTC	CASSLQEADYGYTF
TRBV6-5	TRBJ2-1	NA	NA	TGTGCCAGTAATTACTCTGGGGGAGTGGGTAATGGACAGTTCTTC	CASNYSGGVGNGQFF
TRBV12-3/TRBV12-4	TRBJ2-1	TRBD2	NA	TGTGTCAGCAGTTTTGGGCGGGAGGGCCTTGAGGAGTTCTTC	CVSSFGREGLEEFF
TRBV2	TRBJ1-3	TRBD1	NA	TGTGCAAGCAGTGCCGGGACAGGCTCTGGAGACACCATATATTTT	CASSAGTGSGDTIYF
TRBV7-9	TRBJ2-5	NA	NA	TGTGCCAACAGCTTACTGGGGGGTGAGACCCAATACTTC	CANSLLGGETQYF
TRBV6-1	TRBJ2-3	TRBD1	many	TGTGCCAGCAGTGAAAGCAGGGGGCCATATGGCACAGATACGCAGTATTTT	CASSESRGPYGTDTQYF
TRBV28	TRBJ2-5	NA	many	TGTGCCAGCAGTTTAAAGGTTCGGGGTATGGGGCAAGAGACCCAGTACTTC	CASSLKVRGMGQETQYF
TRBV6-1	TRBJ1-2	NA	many	TGTGCCAGCACGACCGGGGGCCGAAACTATGGCTACACCTTC	CASTTGGRNYGYTF
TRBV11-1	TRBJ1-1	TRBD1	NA	TGTGCCAGCAGCCAGGGACAGTTTATTGAAGCTATCTTT	CASSQGQFIEAIF